These 28 T cell receptor beta chains came from one sample sequenced in a study of T cells after yellow fever vaccination. TCRdb called the 5' RACE reads again in MiXCR, with one record for every CDR3 protein. The data show 200,000 to 300,000 distinct CDR3 sequences, with 3.6% seen just once and 15% to 20% held by the top ten. This specimen consisted of PBMCs, obtained 15 days after the yellow fever booster vaccination. The receptors here all came from a man aged 18 to 29 who received the YFV17D yellow fever vaccine.

Ten or more counts support this clonotype. The chain joins TRBV20-1 to TRBJ1-6; perhaps TRBD1 as D (5 bases). The V gene lost 1 base and the J gene lost 11 bases, with 24 bases spanning the gap. The germline CDR1 and CDR2 sequences are DFQATT and SNEGSKA (reference sequence). CDR3 length: 17 residues. The CDR3 region is CSARGYFYRNRDPPLHF. CDR3 sequence (DNA): TGCAGTGCTAGAGGCTACTTTTACAGGAATAGGGACCCACCCCTCCACTTT.

This clonotype appeared many times. In DNA form, the CDR3 reads TGTGCCAGCAGCCAAGATCCTAGCGGGGGGGCCAGGAATGAGCAGTTCTTC. This gives the protein CASSQDPSGGARNEQFF. V is TRBV4-2 and J is TRBJ2-1; 12 nucleotides match TRBD2. J lost 7 bases, V lost 0 bases, and 7 bases had no gene match. This CDR3 comprises 17 residues. Germline V gene sequence: CDR1 LGHNA, CDR2 YNFKEQ.

This clonotype was recorded at least ten times. The J gene is TRBJ2-3, the V gene TRBV20-1; tentative D call: TRBD2 (5 bases). The CDR3 is 15 amino acids. The germline V and J ends were trimmed by 8 bases and 2 bases, with 20 bases remaining between them. Germline V gene sequence: CDR1 DFQATT, CDR2 SNEGSKA (reference sequence). The CDR3 loop reads CSSSSPGLNTDTQYF. CDR3 DNA: TGCAGTTCATCCAGCCCCGGACTTAACACAGATACGCAGTATTTT.

A note on this clonotype: A much larger clonotype is one base distant, so this may be a read error. This rearrangement joins TRBV7-2 to TRBJ2-2; 8 nucleotides match TRBD1. Per the germline V gene, CDR1 is SGHTA and CDR2 is FQGNSA. Trimming removed 5 bases from V and 6 bases from J; junction bases left unmatched: 5. CDR3 length: 14 residues. CDR3 sequence: CASSQGAPSGELFF. The CDR3 DNA is TGTGCCAGCAGCCAGGGGGCCCCTTCCGGGGAGCTGTTTTTT.

This clonotype was seen many times. V is TRBV5-6 and J is TRBJ2-5; perhaps TRBD2 as D (6 bases). Between the trimmed V and J ends, which lost 6 bases and 2 bases, there was a span of 14 bases. The CDR3 consists of 14 residues. Germline assignment: CDR1 SGHDT and CDR2 YYEEEE. The CDR3 sequence: CASTVRGIQETQYF. In DNA, the CDR3 is TGTGCCAGCACCGTCCGGGGGATACAAGAGACCCAGTACTTC.

At least ten counts were recorded for this clonotype. The rearrangement uses TRBV2 and TRBJ2-7; 9 bases align to TRBD2. J was trimmed by 0 bases and V by 6 bases; bases with no gene match: 9. CDR3 length: 16 residues. Germline lookup yields CDR1 SNHLY and CDR2 FYNNEI. CDR3 in amino acids: CASRKSRAGGSYEQYF. In nucleotides, the CDR3 is TGTGCCAGCAGGAAAAGCCGAGCGGGGGGCTCCTACGAGCAGTACTTC.

This clonotype showed up many times. The gene calls are TRBV20-1 and TRBJ1-5, with D possibly TRBD1 on 6 matching bases. The CDR3 runs 18 residues. Germline V CDR1 and CDR2: DFQATT, SNEGSKA (reference sequence). CDR3 DNA sequence: TGCACCAGGGGCGCGGGGCCGAACCGCCTATATAGCAATCAGCCCCAGCATTTT. Encoded protein: CTRGAGPNRLYSNQPQHF.

This clonotype was counted ten times or more. The rearrangement links TRBV5-1 to TRBJ1-6; D possibly corresponds to TRBD1 (6 bases). Germline CDR1 reads SGHRS; CDR2 reads YFSETQ. The CDR3 runs 18 residues. Deletions cut 0 bases from V and 5 bases from J, with 18 bases between. CDR3 loop: CASSLASSGGGDNSPLHF. The CDR3 bases are TGCGCCAGCAGCTTGGCCAGTTCAGGAGGGGGAGATAATTCACCCCTCCACTTT.

In its sample, this clonotype was seen many times. This chain uses TRBV9 with TRBJ1-1, with a tentative D call TRBD1 (5 bases). The germline V gene has CDR1 SGDLS and CDR2 YYNGEE. This CDR3 is built from 14 residues. V lost 0 bases to trimming and J lost 6 bases, with 12 bases between them. The CDR3 DNA sequence: TGTGCCAGCAGCGTAGGAGGGGATAGCGCTGAAGCTTTCTTT. As protein: CASSVGGDSAEAFF. The full variable domain, its missing parts supplied by reference TRBV9 and TRBJ1-1, is DSGVTQTPKHLITATGQRVTLRCSPRSGDLSVYWYQQSLDQGLQFLIQYYNGEERAKGNILERFSAQQFPDLHSELNLSSLELGDSALYFCASSVGGDSAEAFFGQGTRLTVV.

This clonotype was counted at least ten times. The chain uses TRBV5-6 and TRBJ2-1; a weak D match, TRBD2 (6 bases). Germline V gives CDR1 SGHDT, CDR2 YYEEEE. The CDR3 runs 12 residues. The V end lost 7 bases, the J end lost 6 bases, and 11 bases lay between the germline ends. DNA of the CDR3: TGTGCCAGCGCGGGAAACGTCAATGAGCAGTTCTTC. Protein: CASAGNVNEQFF.

This clonotype was seen at least ten times. The genes are TRBV5-6 and TRBJ1-5; D is unresolved. CDR3 size: 13 residues. Trimming stripped 1 base from V and 5 bases from J, with 7 bases between. The germline gives CDR1 SGHDT, CDR2 YYEEEE. The CDR3 sequence: CASSLSWDQPQHF. The CDR3 DNA reads as TGTGCCAGCAGCTTGTCCTGGGATCAGCCCCAGCATTTT.

This chain connects TRBV5-4 to TRBJ2-5, with D unresolved. Per germline, CDR1 SGHNT and CDR2 YYREEE (reference sequence). This CDR3 has 13 amino acids. V was cut by 1 base and J by 3 bases, with 7 bases left in between. The CDR3 sequence: CASSLLTKETQYF. The DNA of the CDR3 is TGTGCCAGCAGCTTGCTGACAAAAGAGACCCAGTACTTC.

This clonotype was counted ten times or more. The CDR3, as DNA: TGTGCCAGCAGCCCGGTGGTGACTAGCGGGCAGCAGTTCTTC. Translation: CASSPVVTSGQQFF. The V gene is TRBV7-2, the J gene TRBJ2-1; 10 nucleotides match TRBD2. The CDR3 has 14 amino acids. V dropped 5 bases and J dropped 11; count of bases not matched to a gene: 9. CDR1 and CDR2 (germline): SGHTA, FQGNSA. The entire variable domain, with the rest obtained from reference TRBV7-2 and TRBJ2-1, is as follows: GAGVSQSPSNKVTEKGKDVELRCDPISGHTALYWYRQSLGQGLEFLIYFQGNSAPDKSGLPSDRFSAERTGGSVSTLTIQRTQQEDSAVYLCASSPVVTSGQQFFGPGTRLTVL.

This clonotype was recorded many times. This rearrangement joins TRBV20-1 to TRBJ1-2; D gene unclear. The length of the CDR3 is 19 residues. Trimming stripped 0 bases from V and 1 base from J, with 24 bases between. Germline-derived CDR1 and CDR2 are DFQATT and SNEGSKA (reference sequence). The CDR3 nucleotides read TGCAGTGCTAGAGATTTCGATGATCCTACGCCCGGACGTAACTATGGCTACACCTTC. It yields the protein CSARDFDDPTPGRNYGYTF.

This clonotype was counted ten times or more. The rearrangement uses TRBV6-1 and TRBJ1-5; 10 bases align to TRBD1. Germline trimming cut 7 bases from V and 3 bases from J; bases unmatched to any gene: 6. The CDR3 covers 15 residues. CDR1 MNHNS and CDR2 SASEGT come from the germline V gene. The CDR3 DNA is TGTGCCAGCACTGGGACAGGGGAGCACAATCAGCCCCAGCATTTT. Amino acids: CASTGTGEHNQPQHF.

In this sample, this clonotype turned up many times. The rearrangement uses TRBV7-9 and TRBJ2-5, with TRBD2 identical over 7 bases. With V trimmed by 1 base and J by 7 bases, 3 bases remained unmatched. This CDR3 has 13 amino acids. CDR1 and CDR2 from the germline V gene are SEHNR and FQNEAQ (reference sequence). Written as DNA, the CDR3 is TGTGCCAGCAGCTTAGAATTAGCGGGGACCCAGTACTTC. Translated: CASSLELAGTQYF. Combining the CDR3 with reference TRBV7-9 and TRBJ2-5 gives the whole variable domain DTGVSQNPRHKITKRGQNVTFRCDPISEHNRLYWYRQTLGQGPEFLTYFQNEAQLEKSRLLSDRFSAERPKGSFSTLEIQRTEQGDSAMYLCASSLELAGTQYFGPGTRLLVL.

The rearrangement uses TRBV20-1 and TRBJ2-5, with D perhaps matching TRBD2 (5 bases). The V end was cut by 1 base, the J end by 4 bases, with 10 bases between. Germline CDR1 DFQATT, CDR2 SNEGSKA (reference sequence). The CDR3 spans 13 residues. The DNA of the CDR3 is TGCAGTGCTAGAGGGCGGGCGGGAGAGACCCAGTACTTC. Protein sequence: CSARGRAGETQYF.

This clonotype has a count of ten or more. The V and J genes are TRBV20-1 and TRBJ2-5; 7 bases match TRBD2. V lost 4 bases to trimming and J lost 2 bases; unmatched junction nucleotides: 7. The germline gives CDR1 DFQATT, CDR2 SNEGSKA (reference sequence). The CDR3 is 14 residues long. The CDR3 is CSATRSGGQETQYF. CDR3 DNA sequence: TGCAGTGCTACCCGTTCGGGGGGACAAGAGACCCAGTACTTC.

This clonotype was detected ten times or more. The V call is TRBV7-2, the J call TRBJ2-7; D call uncertain. V lost 0 bases, J lost 6 bases, and 3 bases lay in between. Germline CDR1 SGHTA, CDR2 FQGNSA. This CDR3 is built from 11 residues. DNA of the CDR3: TGTGCCAGCAGCTTAGCACGCGAGCAGTACTTC. Protein sequence: CASSLAREQYF.

This clonotype was detected many times. An end of the junction differs from the germline gene, which may be a read error. The chain joins TRBV18 to TRBJ1-1; a weak D match, TRBD1 (5 bases). CDR1 and CDR2 from the germline V gene are KGHSH and LQKENI. The CDR3 runs to 12 residues. The CDR3 sequence: CASSAVAWGGVF. As DNA, the CDR3 is TGTGCCAGCTCAGCGGTGGCTTGGGGGGGAGTCTTT.

This clonotype was detected many times. CDR3 sequence reads: CASSLRGELGQFF. The DNA of the CDR3 is TGTGCCAGCAGTCTGAGGGGGGAGTTAGGGCAGTTCTTC. The chain carries TRBV28 and TRBJ2-1, with D possibly called TRBD1 or TRBD2 (6 bases each). V was shortened by 5 bases and J by 12 bases, with 17 bases between the two germline ends. Germline V gene sequence: CDR1 MDHEN, CDR2 SYDVKM. This CDR3 is 13 amino acids long.

The rearrangement joins TRBV6-5 to TRBJ1-6; D may be TRBD1 (5 bases). The germline CDR1 and CDR2 sequences are MNHEY and SVGAGI. V lost 3 bases to trimming and J lost 8 bases, with 20 bases between them. This CDR3 comprises 17 residues. CDR3: CASSYWIGGGGDSPLHF. In nucleotides, the CDR3 is TGTGCCAGCAGTTATTGGATCGGTGGGGGGGGTGATTCACCCCTCCACTTT.

This clonotype turned up a few times. The chain has TRBV5-1 and TRBJ2-7; weak D call: TRBD2 (5 bases). V was cut by 6 bases and J by 2 bases, with 18 bases left in between. CDR3 length equals 15 residues. Looked up from germline, CDR1 is SGHRS and CDR2 is YFSETQ. Here the CDR3 reads CASTPEVYGAYEQYF. For the CDR3, the DNA is TGCGCCAGCACCCCGGAGGTATACGGGGCCTACGAGCAGTACTTC.

This clonotype was seen many times. V is TRBV4-3 and J is TRBJ1-6; 9 bases are a match to TRBD1. Germline loops: CDR1 LGHNA, CDR2 YSLEER. J was trimmed by 9 bases and V by 11 bases; bases with no gene match: 8. This CDR3 spans 13 amino acids. The chain's CDR3 is CAASRDRASPLHF. The CDR3 DNA sequence: TGCGCCGCCAGCCGGGACAGGGCTTCACCCCTCCACTTT.

This clonotype was detected ten times or more. V gene TRBV24-1 combines with J gene TRBJ2-1; TRBD1 matches at 11 bases. Per the germline V gene, CDR1 is KGHDR and CDR2 is SFDVKD. V trimming: 4 bases; J trimming: 8 bases; junction bases outside the gene matches: 6. CDR3 length: 15 amino acids. In nucleotides, the CDR3 is TGTGCCACCAGTGACGTCGGGGACAGGGGGTATGAGCAGTTCTTC. Amino acids: CATSDVGDRGYEQFF.

This clonotype was seen ten or more times. The V gene is TRBV20-1, the J gene TRBJ2-3, with D perhaps matching TRBD2 (5 bases). Germline V gives CDR1 DFQATT, CDR2 SNEGSKA (reference sequence). The V end lost 3 bases, the J end lost 6 bases, and 7 bases lay between the germline ends. This CDR3 comprises 11 residues. The CDR3 is CSASGGDTQYF. As DNA, the CDR3 is TGCAGTGCTAGTGGCGGGGATACGCAGTATTTT.

This clonotype showed up many times. The chain links TRBV28 to TRBJ1-1, with TRBD1 identical over 7 bases. Trimming cost V 4 bases and J 4 bases; bases outside gene matches: 3. The CDR3 spans 13 residues. CDR1 is MDHEN and CDR2 is SYDVKM in the germline V gene. In nucleotides, the CDR3 is TGTGCCAGCAGTTGGCCAGGGGGCACTGAAGCTTTCTTT. Its protein product is CASSWPGGTEAFF.

The table lists this clonotype with many counts. The V call is TRBV4-3, the J call TRBJ2-3; 8 bases align to TRBD2. Unmatched junction bases numbered 5, after V lost 0 bases and J lost 9 bases. The V gene's germline CDR1 is LGHNA and CDR2 YSLEER. The CDR3 consists of 14 residues. The CDR3 is CASSQEREGRTQYF. Here the CDR3 DNA reads TGCGCCAGCAGCCAAGAACGGGAGGGCCGCACGCAGTATTTT.